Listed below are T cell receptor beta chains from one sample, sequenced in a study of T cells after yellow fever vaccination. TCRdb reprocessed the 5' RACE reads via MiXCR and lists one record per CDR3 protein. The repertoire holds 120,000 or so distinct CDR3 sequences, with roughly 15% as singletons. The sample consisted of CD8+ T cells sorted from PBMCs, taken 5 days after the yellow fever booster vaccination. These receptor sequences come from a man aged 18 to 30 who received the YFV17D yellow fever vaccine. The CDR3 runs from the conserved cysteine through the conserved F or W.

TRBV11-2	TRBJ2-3	CASSLGGGADTQYF
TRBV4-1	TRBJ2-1	CASSQVNRPAQFF
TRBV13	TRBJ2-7	CASSLGGMGEQYF
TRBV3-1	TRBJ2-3	CASSRRDRASTDTQYF
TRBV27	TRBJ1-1	CASSFLGDTEAFF
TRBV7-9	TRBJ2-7	CASSFGGTLYEQYF
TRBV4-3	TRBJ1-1	CASSQDMGNTEAFF
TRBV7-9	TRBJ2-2	CASSPVRAGNTGELFF
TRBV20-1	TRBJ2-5	CSAPADRVRETQYF
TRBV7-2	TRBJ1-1	CASSLGQGATEAFF
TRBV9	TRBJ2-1	CASSAGQGFYNEQFF
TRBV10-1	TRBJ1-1	CASSESSRVTEAFF
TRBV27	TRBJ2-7	CASSSGRANEQYF
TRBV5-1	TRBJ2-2	CASRESRGPSGELFF
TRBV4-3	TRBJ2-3	CASSSLVGADTQYF
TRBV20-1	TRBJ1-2	CSARTVNGYTF
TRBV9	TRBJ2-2	CASSVALTSGAVAELFF
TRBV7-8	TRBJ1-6	CASSFGVDQPLHF
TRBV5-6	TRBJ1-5	CASSFRATGSNQPQHF
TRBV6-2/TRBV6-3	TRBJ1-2	CASRLRRDGIF
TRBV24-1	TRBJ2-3	CATSDPSGDGTDTQYF
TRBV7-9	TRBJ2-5	CASSATGQTQYF
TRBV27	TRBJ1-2	CASSFGTGGGYTF
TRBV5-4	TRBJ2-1	CASSWGLAEKFF
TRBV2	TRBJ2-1	CASIPDSSSYNEQFF
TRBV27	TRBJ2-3	CASSLWQEKDTQYF
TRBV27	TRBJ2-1	CASTETGANEQFF
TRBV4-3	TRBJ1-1	CASSQRLWTGGGTEAFF
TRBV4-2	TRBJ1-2	CASSSFKGLKDGYTF
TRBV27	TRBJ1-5	CASSLSGGSLRPQHF
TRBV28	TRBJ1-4	CASSLSQGLFF
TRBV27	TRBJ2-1	CASSRDSSYNEQFF
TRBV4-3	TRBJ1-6	CASSQGADRDNSPLHF
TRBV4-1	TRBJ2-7	CASGGSFYEQYF
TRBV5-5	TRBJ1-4	CASSPWGGRGEKLFF
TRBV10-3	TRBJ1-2	CAATGTGIYGYTF
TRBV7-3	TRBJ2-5	CASSPRGPPGVGETQYF
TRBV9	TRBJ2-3	CASSVGSGGTDTQYF
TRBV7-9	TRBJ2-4	CASSSKRSTDLQNLQYF
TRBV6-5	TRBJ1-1	CASSYKEGTVAFF
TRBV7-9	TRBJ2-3	CASSSTRAGASTDTQYF
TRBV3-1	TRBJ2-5	CASSQEGLAGKETQYF
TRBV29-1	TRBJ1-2	CSAPGQGYGYTF
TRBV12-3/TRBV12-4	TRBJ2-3	CASSLLVPTDTQYF
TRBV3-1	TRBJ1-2	CASFGGDGYTF
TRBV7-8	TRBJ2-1	CASSDKRGGSYNEQFF
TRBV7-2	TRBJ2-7	CASSATPSYEQYF
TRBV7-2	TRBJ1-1	CASSLWDRGAGTEAFF
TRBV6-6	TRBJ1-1	CASSSQENTEAFF
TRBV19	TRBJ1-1	CASTILGGTEAFF
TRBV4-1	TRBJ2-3	CASSQGMVSTDTQYF
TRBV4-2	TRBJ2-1	CASMGLAGEQFF
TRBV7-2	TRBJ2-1	CASSPSLAEQFF
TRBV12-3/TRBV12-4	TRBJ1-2	CASRGRGAANYGYTF
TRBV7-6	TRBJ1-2	CASSLEGGANFYGYTF
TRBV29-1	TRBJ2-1	CSVVRTSFNEQFF
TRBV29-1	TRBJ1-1	CSVLTGGREAFF
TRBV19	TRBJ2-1	CASSPTSGANNEQFF
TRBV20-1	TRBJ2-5	CSARDPFGETQYF
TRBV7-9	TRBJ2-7	CASSSQGYEQYF